Listed here are 27 T cell receptor beta chains from one sample, sequenced in a study of cytomegalovirus exposure and HLA in healthy donors. Using immunoSEQ multiplex PCR, the repertoire was profiled, and TCRdb retains in-frame clones only, with some absent. The sample carries approximately 46,000 clones, roughly 93% recorded once. Sequencing was performed on PBMCs. These receptors all come from a woman aged 18-30 years in good health and CMV-seronegative.

The V gene is TRBV6-6, the J gene TRBJ2-7; D is perhaps TRBD1 (6 bases). Germline V gene lookup returns CDR1 MNHNY and CDR2 SVGAGI (reference sequence). The length of the CDR3 is 14 residues. The V and J ends lost 5 bases and 9 bases respectively, with 20 bases between them. CDR3: CASSPFRTDNGQYF. CDR3 bases: TGTGCCAGCAGTCCCTTCCGGACAGATAATGGGCAGTACTTC.

The V and J genes are TRBV28 and TRBJ2-7, with D possibly TRBD1 on 6 matching bases. Germline V gene sequence: CDR1 MDHEN, CDR2 SYDVKM. The CDR3 runs to 15 residues. Trimming took 6 bases from V and 3 from J, leaving 18 bases between them. This CDR3 reads CASRATGTPLYEQYF. CDR3 DNA: TGTGCCAGCAGGGCGACCGGGACACCCCTCTACGAGCAGTACTTC.

The chain recombines TRBV27 with TRBJ2-3; 11 nucleotides line up with TRBD2. The CDR3 extends over 13 amino acids. Germline CDR1 and CDR2: MNHEY and SMNVEV (reference sequence). V lost 6 bases, J lost 5 bases, and 1 base stayed unmatched. Written as DNA, the CDR3 is TGTGCCAGCAGCGGGACTAGCGGAGATACGCAGTATTTT. Its protein is CASSGTSGDTQYF.

CDR3 loop: CASSLTGTFEPQHF. The CDR3 nucleotides are TGTGCCAGCAGTTTGACAGGGACGTTTGAGCCCCAGCATTTT. The chain recombines TRBV28 with TRBJ1-5, with 7 positions matching TRBD1. Germline loops: CDR1 MDHEN, CDR2 SYDVKM. This CDR3 comprises 14 residues. Trimming took 3 bases from V and 8 from J; bases not matched to a gene: 7.

V gene TRBV19 combines with J gene TRBJ1-2; D gene uncertain. The V end was cut by 0 bases, the J end by 7 bases, with 12 bases between. Germline values: CDR1 LNHDA, CDR2 SQIVND (reference sequence). The length of the CDR3 is 14 residues. The CDR3: CASSIDLNSGGYTF. DNA of the CDR3: TGTGCCAGTAGTATAGATCTGAACAGCGGTGGCTACACCTTC.

This rearrangement joins TRBV7-2 to TRBJ1-5; tentative D call: TRBD1 (5 bases). Germline CDR1 reads SGHTA; CDR2 reads FQGNSA. The length of the CDR3 is 13 residues. Deletions cut 5 bases from V and 4 bases from J, with 9 bases between. The CDR3 nucleotides read TGTGCCAGCAGCCCACAGGAAAATCAGCCCCAGCATTTT. Protein sequence: CASSPQENQPQHF.

V and J are TRBV28 and TRBJ2-7, with D possibly TRBD1 on 6 matching bases. The length of the CDR3 is 15 residues. Germline CDR1 is MDHEN and CDR2 is SYDVKM. Trimming shortened V by 2 bases and J by 3 bases, and 14 bases separated the two germline ends. The CDR3 protein is CASSLDDRLNYEQYF. The CDR3 DNA sequence: TGTGCCAGCAGTTTAGACGACAGGTTGAACTACGAGCAGTACTTC.

The V and J genes are TRBV13 and TRBJ2-3; the match to TRBD2 covers 12 bases. Germline V gives CDR1 PRHDT, CDR2 FYEKMQ (reference sequence). The CDR3 consists of 17 residues. V was clipped by 8 bases and J by 0 bases; unmatched bases: 9. This CDR3 is CASLRLAGATSTDTQYF. The CDR3 nucleotides are TGTGCCAGCTTGCGACTAGCGGGAGCCACTAGCACAGATACGCAGTATTTT. Full variable domain (missing parts from reference TRBV13 and TRBJ2-3): AAGVIQSPRHLIKEKRETATLKCYPIPRHDTVYWYQQGPGQDPQFLISFYEKMQSDKGSIPDRFSAQQFSDYHSELNMSSLELGDSALYFCASLRLAGATSTDTQYFGPGTRLTVL.

The CDR3 is CAIRARDSEAFF. The DNA of the CDR3 is TGTGCCATCAGGGCTAGGGACAGTGAAGCTTTCTTT. The chain has TRBV10-3 and TRBJ1-1; 7 bases are shared with TRBD1. CDR1 and CDR2 from the germline V gene are ENHRY and SYGVKD. J was trimmed by 7 bases and V by 6 bases; bases with no gene match: 5. This CDR3 region has 12 residues.

In its sample, this clone was seen once. The genes are TRBV2 and TRBJ2-7; 8 positions match TRBD2. The ends lost 4 bases at V and 7 bases at J; junction bases unmatched: 9. In germline, CDR1 is SNHLY, CDR2 FYNNEI. The CDR3 is 14 residues long. CDR3 DNA sequence: TGTGCCAGCAGTGGTGGAGCGGGGGACCGTGAGCAGTACTTC. Protein product: CASSGGAGDREQYF.

V and J are TRBV5-1 and TRBJ2-2, with D perhaps matching TRBD2 (5 bases). This CDR3 spans 14 amino acids. Between the trimmed V and J ends, which lost 5 bases and 3 bases, there was a span of 11 bases. Per the germline V gene, CDR1 is SGHRS and CDR2 is YFSETQ. CDR3 DNA: TGCGCCAGCAGGGAACTAGGACACACCGGGGAGCTGTTTTTT. Its translation is CASRELGHTGELFF. Filled out from reference TRBV5-1 and TRBJ2-2, the complete variable domain reads KAGVTQTPRYLIKTRGQQVTLSCSPISGHRSVSWYQQTPGQGLQFLFEYFSETQRNKGNFPGRFSGRQFSNSRSEMNVSTLELGDSALYLCASRELGHTGELFFGEGSRLTVL.

The V gene is TRBV11-3, the J gene TRBJ2-7; TRBD2 matches at 7 bases. The CDR3 runs 15 residues. The V gene end was trimmed by 5 bases and the J gene end by 2 bases; junction bases not matched to a gene: 9. Germline V gene lookup returns CDR1 SGHNT and CDR2 YENEEA. The CDR3: CASSHRSGSAYEQYF. The DNA of the CDR3 is TGTGCCAGCAGCCACCGTAGCGGGTCCGCCTACGAGCAGTACTTC.

This chain uses TRBV5-1 with TRBJ2-3, with a tentative D call TRBD2 (7 bases). Germline V gene sequence: CDR1 SGHRS, CDR2 YFSETQ. The CDR3 is 18 residues long. Trimming left V 2 bases short and J 4 bases short, with 23 bases between. In nucleotides, the CDR3 is TGCGCCAGCAGCTTCGGGGACCCAGGAGGGGGGGTAGCAGATACGCAGTATTTT. This encodes CASSFGDPGGGVADTQYF.

The genes are TRBV2 and TRBJ1-2; D gene unclear. This CDR3 spans 14 amino acids. V lost 2 bases, J lost 2 bases, and 9 bases lay in between. CDR1 SNHLY and CDR2 FYNNEI come from the germline V gene. The CDR3 nucleotides are TGTGCCAGCAGTGAATTGGTCCAGAACTATGGCTACACCTTC. Amino acid sequence: CASSELVQNYGYTF.

The CDR3 DNA follows: TGTGCCAGCAGCTTGACAGGGAACACTGAAGCTTTCTTT. It yields the protein CASSLTGNTEAFF. The chain couples TRBV7-9 to TRBJ1-1; D is possibly TRBD1 (6 bases). The V and J ends lost 3 bases and 1 base respectively, with 6 bases between them. The CDR3 runs to 13 residues. Germline CDR1 and CDR2: SEHNR and FQNEAQ (reference sequence).

The gene calls are TRBV13 and TRBJ1-1; possible D gene TRBD1, 5 bases. From germline, CDR1 is PRHDT and CDR2 FYEKMQ (reference sequence). The CDR3 consists of 16 residues. V lost 4 bases, J lost 0 bases, and 15 bases lay in between. DNA for the CDR3: TGTGCCAGCAGCTCAAAGACAGCTACTATGAACACTGAAGCTTTCTTT. It codes for CASSSKTATMNTEAFF. Using reference TRBV13 and TRBJ1-1 for the parts outside the CDR3, the full variable domain is AAGVIQSPRHLIKEKRETATLKCYPIPRHDTVYWYQQGPGQDPQFLISFYEKMQSDKGSIPDRFSAQQFSDYHSELNMSSLELGDSALYFCASSSKTATMNTEAFFGQGTRLTVV.

This chain uses TRBV29-1 with TRBJ2-5; 10 nucleotides agree with TRBD2. The germline V gene encodes CDR1 SQVTM and CDR2 ANQGSEA. The CDR3 consists of 16 residues. The trim removed 0 bases at V and 3 bases at J, leaving 7 bases unmatched. The CDR3 sequence: CSVEDWSGGAKETQYF. In DNA form, the CDR3 reads TGCAGCGTTGAAGATTGGAGCGGGGGGGCCAAAGAGACCCAGTACTTC.

The chain couples TRBV10-3 to TRBJ2-3; tentatively, D is TRBD1 (7 bases). The V gene's germline CDR1 is ENHRY and CDR2 SYGVKD. This CDR3 comprises 11 residues. Trimming stripped 6 bases from V and 9 bases from J, with 10 bases between. The CDR3 DNA follows: TGTGCCATCAGCTCAGGGGGGACGCAGTATTTT. Translation gives CAISSGGTQYF.

The V gene is TRBV27, the J gene TRBJ2-3; 10 nucleotides match TRBD2. The CDR3 has 16 residues. Trimming removed 7 bases from V and 2 bases from J; junction bases left unmatched: 9. Per germline, CDR1 MNHEY and CDR2 SMNVEV (reference sequence). CDR3 bases: TGTGCCAGCAAAAGAACTAGCGGGGCGTACACAGATACGCAGTATTTT. Protein: CASKRTSGAYTDTQYF.

This clone has just one count. The rearrangement links TRBV10-3 to TRBJ2-7, with 11 bases lining up with TRBD2. The CDR3 extends over 16 amino acids. V shed 1 base, J shed 6 bases, and the junction held 8 bases outside the gene matches. Germline-derived CDR1 and CDR2 are ENHRY and SYGVKD. CDR3 coding DNA: TGTGCCATCAGTGAGTATACTAGCGGGAGTGGCTTCGAGCAGTACTTC. This translates into CAISEYTSGSGFEQYF.

The chain carries TRBV30 and TRBJ1-1; the match to TRBD1 covers 10 bases. Trimming removed 2 bases from V and 5 bases from J; junction bases left unmatched: 11. CDR1 is GTSNPN, CDR2 SVGIG, per germline (reference sequence). There are 16 residues in the CDR3. DNA for the CDR3: TGTGCCTGGAGTCTGAGGACAGGGGGGAGAGGGACTGAAGCTTTCTTT. Protein: CAWSLRTGGRGTEAFF. Complete variable domain (other parts from reference TRBV30 and TRBJ1-1): SQTIHQWPATLVQPVGSPLSLECTVEGTSNPNLYWYRQAAGRGLQLLFYSVGIGQISSEVPQNLSASRPQDRQFILSSKKLLLSDSGFYLCAWSLRTGGRGTEAFFGQGTRLTVV.

This sequence joins TRBV7-2 and TRBJ2-5; D is ambiguous. Germline V lookup: CDR1 SGHTA, CDR2 FQGNSA. V was trimmed by 2 bases and J by 1 base, leaving 8 bases between them. The CDR3 is 14 amino acids. The CDR3 here is CASSLFGAQETQYF. The DNA of the CDR3 is TGTGCCAGCAGCTTATTTGGAGCCCAAGAGACCCAGTACTTC.

The rearrangement links TRBV4-2 to TRBJ1-5, with 7 nucleotides matching TRBD1. The trim removed 1 base at V and 5 bases at J, leaving 8 bases unmatched. The V gene's germline CDR1 is LGHNA and CDR2 YNFKEQ. The CDR3 has 16 residues. The CDR3 coding sequence is TGTGCCAGCAGCCAAGGGGAAGGGGGCTCGGATCAGCCCCAGCATTTT. It specifies CASSQGEGGSDQPQHF.

This clone was recorded once. The chain uses TRBV19 and TRBJ1-5; TRBD1 matches 7 bases. The V gene's germline CDR1 is LNHDA and CDR2 SQIVND (reference sequence). V trimming: 3 bases; J trimming: 4 bases; junction bases outside the gene matches: 3. The CDR3 contains 14 residues. This CDR3 is CASSIRGRNQPQHF. The CDR3 bases are TGTGCCAGTAGTATTAGGGGGCGAAATCAGCCCCAGCATTTT.

The gene calls are TRBV6-4 and TRBJ2-1, with D perhaps matching TRBD1 (7 bases). Germline V lookup: CDR1 MRHNA, CDR2 SNTAGT. The CDR3 is 15 residues long. Between the trimmed V and J ends, which lost 3 bases and 6 bases, there was a span of 15 bases. CDR3 region: CASSDRGDSSNEQFF. In DNA, the CDR3 is TGTGCCAGCAGTGATCGCGGGGACAGTTCCAATGAGCAGTTCTTC.

The V and J genes are TRBV10-2 and TRBJ1-1; 8 bases match TRBD1. CDR1 and CDR2 from the germline V gene are WSHSY and SAAADI. V gave up 4 bases and J gave up 3 bases; unmatched junction bases: 7. This CDR3 contains 15 residues. In nucleotides, the CDR3 is TGCGCCAGCAGTGGGGGCGGACAGGGAGACACTGAAGCTTTCTTT. Translation: CASSGGGQGDTEAFF.

The chain carries TRBV10-3 and TRBJ1-5; 10 bases are a match to TRBD1. The V segment lost 10 bases and the J segment 5 bases; nucleotides outside the gene matches: 2. Germline loops: CDR1 ENHRY, CDR2 SYGVKD. This CDR3 has 12 residues. The CDR3: CASGTGDQPQHF. The DNA of the CDR3 is TGTGCCAGCGGGACAGGGGATCAGCCCCAGCATTTT.